This T cell receptor (beta chain) was captured by sequencing in a study of blood T cell repertoires in COVID-19. Across the study: There were acute and convalescent COVID-19 samples, and they came from the United States, Italy and Spain. T cells, B-cell-depleted T cells, or PBMCs provided the cDNA or gDNA that served as material.

The table came from immunoSEQ multiplex PCR; TCRdb's copy has only in-frame clones and leaves some out. The sample carries over 200,000 clones, over 80% recorded once. The cohort comprised adults aged about 18 to 100 years residing in approximately 22 US areas. The V and J ends lost 4 bases and 7 bases, in that order; junction bases with no gene match: 6. The CDR3 spans 15 residues. Germline CDR1 SGHNT, CDR2 YYREEE (reference sequence). The chain carries TRBV5-4 and TRBJ2-1, with 12 bases aligning to TRBD2. This receptor was obtained from a woman between 25 and 40 years old who had been exposed to COVID-19. The sequenced material came from PBMCs or T cells enriched from blood (not recorded which). The CDR3 DNA is TGTGCCAGCAGCCCTAGCGGGAGGGCCCGAAATGAGCAGTTCTTC. This encodes CASSPSGRARNEQFF.